This T cell receptor (beta chain) was sequenced in a study of radiotherapy plus CTLA-4 blockade in lung cancer. Whole-study results and caveats: Subsequent to radiotherapy plus ipilimumab, tumor-derived TCR clones underwent expansion in blood.

Germline assignment: CDR1 SGHDT and CDR2 YYEEEE. V lost 2 bases and J 6 bases, leaving 11 bases between the germline ends. The CDR3 sequence is 13 residues long. TCRdb's copy holds only in-frame clones and misses some; the assay was immunoSEQ multiplex PCR. This sample has fewer than 55,000 clones, with about 85% found just once. Chemo-refractory metastatic non-small-cell lung cancer patients received focal radiation with ipilimumab CTLA-4 blockade. For this clone: Its antigen is currently unknown.

The chain links TRBV5-6 to TRBJ1-1; possible D gene TRBD1, 5 bases. This clonotype was sampled from a human donor with non-small cell lung cancer whose response to radiotherapy plus ipilimumab could not be evaluated. The material sequenced was peripheral blood, taken from a patient treated with radiotherapy plus ipilimumab. The CDR3 DNA reads TGTGCCAGCAGCTTACAGGTGGGATCTGAAGCTTTCTTT. Protein sequence: CASSLQVGSEAFF.